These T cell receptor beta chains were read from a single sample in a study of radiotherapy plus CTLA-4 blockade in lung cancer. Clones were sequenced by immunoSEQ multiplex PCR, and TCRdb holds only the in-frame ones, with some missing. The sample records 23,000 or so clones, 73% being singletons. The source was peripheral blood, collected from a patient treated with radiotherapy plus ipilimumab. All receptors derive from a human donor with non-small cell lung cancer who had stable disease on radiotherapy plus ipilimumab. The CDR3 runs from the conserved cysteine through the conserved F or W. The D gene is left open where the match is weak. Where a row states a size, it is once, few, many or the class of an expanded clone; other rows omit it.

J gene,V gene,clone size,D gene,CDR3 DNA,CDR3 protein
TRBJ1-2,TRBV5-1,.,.,TGCGCCAGCAGCTTGGGTACCAGTGGCTACACCTTC,CASSLGTSGYTF
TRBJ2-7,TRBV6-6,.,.,TGTGCCAGCAGTTACTCGCGGGCCTACGAGCAGTACTTC,CASSYSRAYEQYF
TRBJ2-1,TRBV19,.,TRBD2,TGTGCCAGTAGTTCCCTGGCGGGAGGGCCGTATAGTGAGCAGTTCTTC,CASSSLAGGPYSEQFF
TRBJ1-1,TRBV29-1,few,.,TGCAGCGTTGAGTCCAGTCCTGTTTCCACTGAAGCTTTCTTT,CSVESSPVSTEAFF
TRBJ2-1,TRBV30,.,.,TGTGCCTGGAGTGTATATAAGCATAGGTACAATGAGCAGTTCTTC,CAWSVYKHRYNEQFF
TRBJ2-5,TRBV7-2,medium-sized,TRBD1,TGTGCCAGCAGCTTGGATGACAGGGGGCGCGGGACCCAGTACTTC,CASSLDDRGRGTQYF
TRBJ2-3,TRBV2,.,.,TGTGCCAGCCGGGAATTAGGTGGGCATACAGATACGCAGTATTTT,CASRELGGHTDTQYF
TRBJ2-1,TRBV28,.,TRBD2,TGTGCCAGCGGACTAGCGGGAGTATACGAGCAGTTCTTC,CASGLAGVYEQFF
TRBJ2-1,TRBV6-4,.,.,TGTGCCAGCACCCTAAGACTTGACTTCGAGCAGTTCTTC,CASTLRLDFEQFF
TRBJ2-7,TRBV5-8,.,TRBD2,TGTGCCAGCAGCCGAGCCGGGACTAGCGGGAACGAGCAGTACTTC,CASSRAGTSGNEQYF
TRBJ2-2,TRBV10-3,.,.,TGTGCCTCCCGACCAGGGGACACCGGGGAGCTGTTTTTT,CASRPGDTGELFF
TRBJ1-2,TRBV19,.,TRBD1,TGTGCCAGTAGTCTAAACAGGGGGCAAGGCGGCTACACCTTC,CASSLNRGQGGYTF
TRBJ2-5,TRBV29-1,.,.,TGCAGCGTTGAAAACAGGGGAGGAGAGACCCAGTACTTC,CSVENRGGETQYF
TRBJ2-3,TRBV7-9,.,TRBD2,TGTGCCAGCAGGACGACTAGCGGGAATGCAGATACGCAGTATTTT,CASRTTSGNADTQYF